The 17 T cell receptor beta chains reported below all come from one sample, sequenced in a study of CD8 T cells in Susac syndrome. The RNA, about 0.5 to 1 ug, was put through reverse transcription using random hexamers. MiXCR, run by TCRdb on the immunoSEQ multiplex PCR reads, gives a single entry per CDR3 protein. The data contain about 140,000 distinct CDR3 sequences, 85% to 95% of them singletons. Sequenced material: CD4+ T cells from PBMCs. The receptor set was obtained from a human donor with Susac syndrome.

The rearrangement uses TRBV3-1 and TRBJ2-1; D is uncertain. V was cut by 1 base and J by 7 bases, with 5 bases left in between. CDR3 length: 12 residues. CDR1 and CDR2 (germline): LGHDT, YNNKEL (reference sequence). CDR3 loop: CASSQARNEQFF. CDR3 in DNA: TGTGCCAGCAGCCAAGCGCGGAATGAGCAGTTCTTC.

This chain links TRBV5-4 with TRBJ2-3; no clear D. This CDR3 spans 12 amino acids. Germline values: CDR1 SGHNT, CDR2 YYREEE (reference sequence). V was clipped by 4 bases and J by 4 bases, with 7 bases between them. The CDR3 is CASSPVPDTQYF. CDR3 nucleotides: TGTGCCAGCAGCCCGGTTCCAGATACGCAGTATTTT.

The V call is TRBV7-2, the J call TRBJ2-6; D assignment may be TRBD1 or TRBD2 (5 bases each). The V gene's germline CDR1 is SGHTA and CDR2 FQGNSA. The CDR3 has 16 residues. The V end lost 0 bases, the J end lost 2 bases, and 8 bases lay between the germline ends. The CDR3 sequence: CASSLARGAGANVLTF. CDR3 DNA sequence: TGTGCCAGCAGCTTAGCTCGAGGGGCTGGGGCCAACGTCCTGACTTTC. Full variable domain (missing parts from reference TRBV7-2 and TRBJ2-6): GAGVSQSPSNKVTEKGKDVELRCDPISGHTALYWYRQSLGQGLEFLIYFQGNSAPDKSGLPSDRFSAERTGGSVSTLTIQRTQQEDSAVYLCASSLARGAGANVLTFGAGSRLTVL.

CDR3 nucleotide sequence: TGTGCCAGCGCCCTGTGGGGTAGGACCTACAATGAGCAGTTCTTC. It yields the protein CASALWGRTYNEQFF. The chain combines TRBV3-1 with TRBJ2-1; D is unclear. Between the trimmed V and J ends, which lost 8 bases and 2 bases, there was a span of 16 bases. Germline V lookup: CDR1 LGHDT, CDR2 YNNKEL (reference sequence). The CDR3 extends over 15 amino acids.

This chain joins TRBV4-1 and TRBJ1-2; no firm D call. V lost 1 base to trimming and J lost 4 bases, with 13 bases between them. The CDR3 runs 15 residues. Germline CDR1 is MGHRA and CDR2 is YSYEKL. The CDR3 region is CASSQARGSGYGYTF. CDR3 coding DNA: TGCGCCAGCAGCCAAGCGAGAGGGTCCGGCTATGGCTACACCTTC.

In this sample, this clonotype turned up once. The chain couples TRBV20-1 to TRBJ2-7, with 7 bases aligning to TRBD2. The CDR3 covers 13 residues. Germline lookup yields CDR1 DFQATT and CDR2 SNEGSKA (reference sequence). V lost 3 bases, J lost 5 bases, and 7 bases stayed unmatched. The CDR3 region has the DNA TGCAGTGCTAGTATTACTAGCGTCCACGAGCAGTACTTC. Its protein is CSASITSVHEQYF.

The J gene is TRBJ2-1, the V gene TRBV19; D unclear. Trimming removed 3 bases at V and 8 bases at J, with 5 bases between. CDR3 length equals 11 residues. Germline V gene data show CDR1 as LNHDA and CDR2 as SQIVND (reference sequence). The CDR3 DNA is TGTGCCAGTAGTATCCGCGATGAGCAGTTCTTC. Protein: CASSIRDEQFF.

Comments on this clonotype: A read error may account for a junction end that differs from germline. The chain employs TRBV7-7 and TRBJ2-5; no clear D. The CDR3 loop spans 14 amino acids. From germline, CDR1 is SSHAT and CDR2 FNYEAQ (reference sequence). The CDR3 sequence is CASSLANSGETQYF. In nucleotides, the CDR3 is TGTGCTAGCAGCTTAGCAAATAGTGGAGAGACCCAGTACTTC.

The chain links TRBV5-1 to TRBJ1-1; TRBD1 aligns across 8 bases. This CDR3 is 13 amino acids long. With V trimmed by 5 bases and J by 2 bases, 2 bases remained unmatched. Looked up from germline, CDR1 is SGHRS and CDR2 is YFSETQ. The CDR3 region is CASRDRANTEAFF. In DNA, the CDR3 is TGCGCCAGCAGGGACAGGGCTAACACTGAAGCTTTCTTT.

CDR3 nucleotides: TGCGCCAGAGACGGTGTAGGCAATCAGCCCCAGCATTTT. This sequence encodes CARDGVGNQPQHF. This rearrangement joins TRBV5-1 to TRBJ1-5; D unresolved. This CDR3 spans 13 amino acids. V gave up 8 bases and J gave up 2 bases, with 11 bases separating them. Germline V gene lookup returns CDR1 SGHRS and CDR2 YFSETQ.

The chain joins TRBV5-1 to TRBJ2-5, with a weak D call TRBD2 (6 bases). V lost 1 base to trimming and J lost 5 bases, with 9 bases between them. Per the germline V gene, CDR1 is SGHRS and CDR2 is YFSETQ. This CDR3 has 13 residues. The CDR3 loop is CASSLRRGETQYF. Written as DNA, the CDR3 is TGCGCCAGCAGCTTGAGACGGGGGGAGACCCAGTACTTC.

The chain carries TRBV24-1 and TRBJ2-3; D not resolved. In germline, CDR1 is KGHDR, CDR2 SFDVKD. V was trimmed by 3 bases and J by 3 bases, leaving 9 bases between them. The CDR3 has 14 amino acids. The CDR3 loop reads CATSDTLGTDTQYF. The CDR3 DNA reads TGTGCCACCAGTGATACCCTGGGGACAGATACGCAGTATTTT.

The CDR3 here is CASSEWGVVWTQYF. CDR3 coding DNA: TGTGCCAGCAGTGAATGGGGGGTAGTTTGGACCCAGTACTTC. The chain joins TRBV25-1 to TRBJ2-5; a possible D gene is TRBD2 (6 bases). Germline V gives CDR1 MGHDK, CDR2 SYGVNS. V dropped 1 base and J dropped 7 bases, with 13 bases sitting between them. The CDR3 extends over 14 amino acids.

Written as DNA, the CDR3 is TGCAGTGCTAGTTGGGAAAACAATCAGCCCCAGCATTTT. This sequence encodes CSASWENNQPQHF. The chain has TRBV20-1 and TRBJ1-5; D call uncertain. Germline V gene data show CDR1 as DFQATT and CDR2 as SNEGSKA (reference sequence). This CDR3 has 13 residues. Trimming removed 3 bases from V and 3 bases from J, with 9 bases in between.

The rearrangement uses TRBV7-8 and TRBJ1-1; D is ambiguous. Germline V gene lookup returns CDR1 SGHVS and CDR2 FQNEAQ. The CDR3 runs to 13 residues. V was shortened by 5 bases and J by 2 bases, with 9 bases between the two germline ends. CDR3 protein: CASSPGINTEAFF. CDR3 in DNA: TGTGCCAGCAGCCCCGGGATCAACACTGAAGCTTTCTTT.

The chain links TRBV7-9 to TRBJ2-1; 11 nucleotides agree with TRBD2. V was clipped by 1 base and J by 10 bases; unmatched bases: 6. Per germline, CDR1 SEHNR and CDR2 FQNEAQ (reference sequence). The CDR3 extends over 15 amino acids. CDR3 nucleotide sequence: TGTGCCAGCAGCTTAGGGACTAGCGGGCTCGACGAGCAGTTCTTC. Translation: CASSLGTSGLDEQFF.

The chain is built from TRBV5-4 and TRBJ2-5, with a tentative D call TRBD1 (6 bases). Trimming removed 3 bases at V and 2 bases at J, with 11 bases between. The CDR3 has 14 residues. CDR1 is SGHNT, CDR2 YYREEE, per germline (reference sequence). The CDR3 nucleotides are TGTGCCAGCAGCTCGCCGGACAGACAAGAGACCCAGTACTTC. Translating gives CASSSPDRQETQYF.